The T cell receptor beta chain under discussion was sequenced for a study of PD-L1 blockade in urothelial cancer (dated by TCRdb to the late 2010s). Concerning the study at large: Therapy was started in about 2014 for all patients, and atezolizumab 1,200 mg was administered intravenously every 3 weeks. About 85% of the 29 patients were identified as males with urothelial cancer of bladder origin, and a prior smoking history was reported by 18 of 29 patients. An ECOG performance status of 0 or 1 was recorded for the patients, and 0 to 3 prior chemotherapy regimens had been received by the patients. Blood samples were analyzed 3 weeks after the start of treatment (second dose) and 6 weeks after the start of treatment. A median of 141,255 T cells and around 81,000 unique TCRs was obtained from blood samples, and a median clonality of roughly 0.074 was observed. An exploratory multi-omic analysis was conducted of the somatic, immune and clinical correlates of response to PD-L1 blockade with atezolizumab in urothelial cancer. Pretreatment tumor samples, along with matched peripheral blood serially collected before and after atezolizumab treatment, were subjected to TCR sequencing. Durable clinical benefit was defined as a progression-free survival longer than 6 months, and TCR features were additionally tested against progression-free survival and overall survival. In the same patients, pretreatment tumors underwent whole exome sequencing and RNA sequencing in addition to TCR sequencing. Ten or so patients reached durable clinical benefit, while about 19 patients did not. Pretreatment blood TCR-seq was available for about 28 patients, at least one posttreatment blood collection was obtained for some 25 patients, and tumor TCR-seq was available for some 25 patients.

Each PCR received spiked-in synthetic TCR analog templates so that absolute template abundance could be estimated from read counts. Using the immunoSEQ assay, TCRbeta CDR3 regions were amplified from genomic DNA with bias-controlled V and J gene primers. Sequencing of rearranged TCRbeta segments was done at approximately 20X coverage. In the authors' own workflow: Clustering was used to correct sequencing errors, and CDR3s were annotated against IMGT to assign V, D and J genes. Only productive TCRbeta rearrangements were used in downstream analyses, excluding out-of-frame or stop-codon sequences. Clonality was calculated as one minus the Shannon entropy normalized by the log of the number of unique productive sequences. Fisher's exact test with Benjamini-Hochberg correction, at a threshold of adjusted p below 0.01, was used to find clones that differed between time points or between blood and tumor. Here the immuneACCESS table is served through TCRdb, limited to in-frame sequences with V and J called. Missing clones are a known gap in these copies; in checked studies unresolved V genes cover under half, and the rest lacks a known reason. The V and J calls and clone size are taken from that table; D and trimming were inferred from the DNA. This sample lists under 70,000 clones; 65% to 90% were detected once. Around a sixth of the sample is held by the ten biggest clonotypes.

The time point label, as the study defines it: pretreatment peripheral blood. A cohort of about 27 patients with locally advanced or metastatic urothelial carcinoma, treated at Memorial Sloan Kettering on a trial protocol, was included. Peripheral blood mononuclear cells were collected from each patient pretreatment and during treatment, giving between 1 and 8 total time points per patient. The Qiagen DNeasy Blood extraction kit was used to purify genomic DNA from total PBMCs and from tumor samples. Collected pretreatment and during treatment, PBMCs were isolated and stored as previously described. This clone was seen just once. There is no known antigen for this receptor. It has no much larger one-base neighbor in the sample; base qualities were not kept. Deletion took 6 bases off V and 3 bases off J, with a span of 12 bases between the germline ends. The cysteine opens and the phenylalanine closes a CDR3 of 13 amino acids. Of all the DNA, just the CDR3 is kept, 39 bases in frame from base 1. Per the germline V gene, KGHSH is the CDR1 and LQKENI is the CDR2.

Results and caveats for the whole study, not just this receptor: Improved progression-free and overall survival was found to be associated with pretreatment peripheral blood TCR clonality below the median. At 3 weeks after the start of treatment, tumor-associated TCR clones in peripheral blood had expanded more in patients with durable benefit (n ≈ 24, p = 0.022). Because of the small sample size (n of about 30) and the many exploratory analyses performed, the results are intended to be regarded as hypothesis-generating.

The specimen was PBMCs, collected around atezolizumab (anti-PD-L1) treatment. The rearranged chain carries TRBV18 and TRBJ2-7; perhaps TRBD1 is the D gene, with 6 bases matching. This receptor was obtained from a man between 70 and 80 years old with urothelial cancer. The CDR3 region has the sequence CASSPEGGYEQYF. The DNA is as follows: TGTGCCAGCTCTCCAGAAGGGGGCTACGAGCAGTACTTC.